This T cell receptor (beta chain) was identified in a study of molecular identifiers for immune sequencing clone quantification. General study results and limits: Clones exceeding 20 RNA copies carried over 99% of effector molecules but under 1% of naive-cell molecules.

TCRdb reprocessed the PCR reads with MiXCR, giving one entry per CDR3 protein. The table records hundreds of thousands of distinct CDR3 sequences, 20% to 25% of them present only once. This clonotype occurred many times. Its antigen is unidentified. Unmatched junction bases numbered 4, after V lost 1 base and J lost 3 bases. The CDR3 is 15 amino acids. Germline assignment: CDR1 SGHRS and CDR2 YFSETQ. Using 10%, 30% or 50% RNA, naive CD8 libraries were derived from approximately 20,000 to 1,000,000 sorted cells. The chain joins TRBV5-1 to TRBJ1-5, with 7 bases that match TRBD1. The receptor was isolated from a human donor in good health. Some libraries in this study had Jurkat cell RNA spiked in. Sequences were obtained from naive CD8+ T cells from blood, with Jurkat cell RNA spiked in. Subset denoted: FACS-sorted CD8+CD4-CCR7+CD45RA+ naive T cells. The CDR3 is CASSLSTGANQPQHF. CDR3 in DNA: TGCGCCAGCAGCTTGAGTACAGGGGCCAATCAGCCCCAGCATTTT.